In its sample, the clone carrying this T cell receptor beta chain ranks as medium-sized. Antigen specificity is unknown. Adaptor-ligated barcode primers were used to amplify TRBV12-4/TRBJ1-2 clonotypes. TCRdb redid the calling of the multiplex PCR reads with MiXCR, one entry per CDR3 protein. The sample yields about a thousand distinct CDR3 sequences, approximately 5.4% seen once. Study-level results: Tumor-infiltrating Treg TCR alpha and beta sequences overlapped most with tumor naive CD4+ T cells, then blood naive. In terms of TCR gene usage, tumor memory CD4+ T cells clustered together with blood and lymph node memory CD4+ cells, as well as with lymph node naive CD4+ cells.

CDR3 length: 12 amino acids. Trimming shortened V by 5 bases and J by 8 bases, and 12 bases separated the two germline ends. The sample comprised tumor-infiltrating naive CD4+ T cells sorted from the breast tumor. Subset meaning: naive CD4+ T cells, CD4+CD45RA+CD25-. The receptor comes from a female donor with breast cancer. This rearrangement joins TRBV12-3 or TRBV12-4 to TRBJ1-2; D is possibly TRBD1 (5 bases). CDR3 protein: CASSPGQKGYTF. DNA of the CDR3: TGTGCCAGCAGTCCCGGACAAAAGGGCTACACCTTC.